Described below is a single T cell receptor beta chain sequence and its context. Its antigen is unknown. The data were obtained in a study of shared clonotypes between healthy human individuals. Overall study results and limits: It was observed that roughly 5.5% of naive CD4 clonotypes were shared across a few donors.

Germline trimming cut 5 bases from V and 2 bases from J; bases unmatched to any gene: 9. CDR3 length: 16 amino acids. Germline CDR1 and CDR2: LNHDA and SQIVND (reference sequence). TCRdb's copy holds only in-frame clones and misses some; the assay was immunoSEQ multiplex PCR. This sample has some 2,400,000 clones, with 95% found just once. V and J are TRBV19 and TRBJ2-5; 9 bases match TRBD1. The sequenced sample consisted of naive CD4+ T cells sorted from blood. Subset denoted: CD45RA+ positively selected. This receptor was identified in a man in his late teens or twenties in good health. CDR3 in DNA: TGTGCCAGTAGTCCGAGGGGACAGGGAAGGCAAGAGACCCAGTACTTC. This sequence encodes CASSPRGQGRQETQYF.